Presented here are 19 T cell receptor beta chains from one specimen sequenced in a study of blood T cell repertoires in COVID-19. The protocol was immunoSEQ multiplex PCR, while the TCRdb copy is restricted to in-frame clones and leaves out a portion. Of some 170,000 clones listed, roughly 90% are singletons. Sequencing was done on a sample of peripheral blood. The receptors here all came from a woman aged 60-75 years who had recovered from COVID-19.

CDR3 region: CASSPYYEQYF. DNA for the CDR3: TGTGCCAGCAGCCCCTATTACGAGCAGTACTTC. The chain has TRBV2 and TRBJ2-7; the D is unclear. CDR3 size: 11 residues. CDR1 SNHLY and CDR2 FYNNEI come from the germline V gene. Trimming left V 6 bases short and J 4 bases short, with 7 bases between.

This clone has just one count. The chain uses TRBV12-5 and TRBJ1-1; 9 bases agree with TRBD1. In germline, CDR1 is LGHNT, CDR2 FRNRAP. Trimming took 6 bases from V and 8 from J; bases not matched to a gene: 7. CDR3 length: 13 amino acids. The CDR3 nucleotides are TGTGCTAGTGGGAATGACAGGGGGGGCGAAGCTTTCTTT. Translated, it gives CASGNDRGGEAFF.

The chain combines TRBV5-4 with TRBJ2-5, with 12 bases aligning to TRBD2. The germline V gene has CDR1 SGHNT and CDR2 YYREEE (reference sequence). This CDR3 is 16 amino acids long. V was pared by 4 bases and J by 4 bases, with 8 bases of the junction left unmatched. The CDR3 DNA is TGTGCCAGCAGCGCCGCTAGCGGGGGGGGATTAGAGACCCAGTACTTC. Protein product: CASSAASGGGLETQYF.

A word on this clone: The same CDR3 is also encoded by other DNA sequences in this sample. The V gene is TRBV11-2, the J gene TRBJ2-5; TRBD1 matches at 8 bases. The CDR3 extends over 14 amino acids. Germline V gene data show CDR1 as SGHAT and CDR2 as FQNNGV. Unmatched junction bases numbered 2, after V lost 1 base and J lost 4 bases. CDR3 amino acids: CASSLAGGRETQYF. In DNA form, the CDR3 reads TGTGCCAGCAGCTTAGCAGGGGGCAGAGAGACCCAGTACTTC.

The chain joins TRBV6-2 or TRBV6-3 to TRBJ2-1; 8 nucleotides align to TRBD1. V lost 4 bases to trimming and J lost 2 bases; unmatched junction nucleotides: 7. CDR1 is MNHEY, CDR2 SVGEGT, per germline. The length of the CDR3 is 16 residues. The CDR3 is CASSSHQGATYNEQFF. CDR3 nucleotides: TGTGCCAGCAGTTCCCATCAGGGGGCAACCTACAATGAGCAGTTCTTC.

This chain joins TRBV9 and TRBJ2-2, with TRBD1 as a possible D gene (5 bases). This CDR3 is 16 amino acids long. Germline-derived CDR1 and CDR2 are SGDLS and YYNGEE. Trimming took off 0 bases at V and 4 bases at J, with 13 bases between the two ends. CDR3 sequence reads: CASSVGIRDGTGELFF. DNA of the CDR3: TGTGCCAGCAGCGTAGGTATCAGGGATGGCACCGGGGAGCTGTTTTTT.

The J gene is TRBJ2-2, the V gene TRBV28; D perhaps matches TRBD1 (5 bases). The CDR3 runs to 15 residues. CDR1 MDHEN and CDR2 SYDVKM come from the germline V gene. With 7 bases removed from V and 6 bases from J, the gap between germline ends came to 18 bases. The CDR3 here is CASTPPRAGAGELFF. The CDR3 nucleotides are TGTGCCAGCACACCCCCCAGGGCTGGGGCCGGGGAGCTGTTTTTT.

This chain joins TRBV13 and TRBJ2-5; TRBD1 aligns across 10 bases. The V gene's germline CDR1 is PRHDT and CDR2 FYEKMQ (reference sequence). This CDR3 has 15 residues. V lost 5 bases, J lost 5 bases, and 8 bases stayed unmatched. Here the CDR3 DNA reads TGTGCCAGCAGCCCTAGGGACAGGGGTGGGGAGACCCAGTACTTC. Translated, it gives CASSPRDRGGETQYF.

The chain links TRBV21-1 to TRBJ2-7; whether TRBD1, the table's D call, matches the DNA was not checked. TRBV21-1 is noted as a pseudogene. The CDR3 spans 14 residues. CDR3 protein: CATPTGPTSYEQYF. The CDR3 DNA is TGTGCCACCCCGACAGGACCCACCTCCTACGAGCAGTACTTC.

V gene TRBV6-6 combines with J gene TRBJ1-1; D possibly corresponds to TRBD1 (5 bases). The V and J ends lost 7 bases and 1 base respectively, with 16 bases between them. CDR1 and CDR2 (germline): MNHNY, SVGAGI (reference sequence). This CDR3 is built from 15 residues. Here the CDR3 reads CASTLPAGENTEAFF. CDR3 in DNA: TGTGCCAGCACCCTCCCCGCGGGGGAGAACACTGAAGCTTTCTTT.

The V gene is TRBV5-1, the J gene TRBJ2-3; 8 nucleotides align to TRBD2. After removal of 1 base from V and 0 bases from J, the junction contained 7 bases not matched to a gene. Germline assignment: CDR1 SGHRS and CDR2 YFSETQ. CDR3 length: 17 amino acids. CDR3 sequence (DNA): TGCGCCAGCAGCTTGTCCGGGGGGGATTCTAGCACAGATACGCAGTATTTT. Translating it yields CASSLSGGDSSTDTQYF.

This chain joins TRBV6-5 and TRBJ1-2; TRBD1 aligns across 8 bases. With 5 bases clipped from V and 6 bases from J, the junction kept 11 bases outside the gene matches. This CDR3 contains 15 residues. CDR1 is MNHEY, CDR2 SVGAGI, per germline. CDR3 in amino acids: CASSSSGQGTHGYTF. For the CDR3, the DNA is TGTGCCAGCAGTAGCAGCGGACAGGGTACCCATGGCTACACCTTC.

The chain is built from TRBV27 and TRBJ2-1; D possibly corresponds to TRBD1 (7 bases). The CDR3 is made up of 17 amino acids. CDR1 MNHEY and CDR2 SMNVEV come from the germline V gene (reference sequence). V lost 1 base and J lost 5, with 18 bases in between. The CDR3 sequence is CASSLLSLRDSNNEQFF. The CDR3 region has the DNA TGTGCCAGCAGTTTATTGAGTCTGCGGGACAGCAACAATGAGCAGTTCTTC.

Remarks on this clone: The same CDR3 can be traced to other DNA sequences in this sample. The V gene is TRBV5-1, the J gene TRBJ2-3, with a possible D match to TRBD2 (5 bases). Trimming removed 0 bases at V and 1 base at J, with 9 bases between. There are 15 residues in the CDR3. From germline, CDR1 is SGHRS and CDR2 YFSETQ. This CDR3 reads CASSLGLAGTDTQYF. Here the CDR3 DNA reads TGCGCCAGCAGCTTGGGGCTAGCAGGCACAGATACGCAGTATTTT. The full variable domain, in which reference TRBV5-1 and TRBJ2-3 provide the parts outside the CDR3, is KAGVTQTPRYLIKTRGQQVTLSCSPISGHRSVSWYQQTPGQGLQFLFEYFSETQRNKGNFPGRFSGRQFSNSRSEMNVSTLELGDSALYLCASSLGLAGTDTQYFGPGTRLTVL.

This sequence joins TRBV4-1 and TRBJ1-3, with D perhaps matching TRBD1 (6 bases). The germline V and J ends were trimmed by 1 base and 3 bases, with 10 bases remaining between them. Germline V CDR1 and CDR2: MGHRA, YSYEKL. The CDR3 is made up of 15 amino acids. CDR3 bases: TGCGCCAGCAGCCAAGCAGGGGTGGGTGGAAACACCATATATTTT. It encodes CASSQAGVGGNTIYF.

This chain connects TRBV19 to TRBJ1-5; 9 nucleotides match TRBD1. This CDR3 is 18 amino acids long. Germline V gives CDR1 LNHDA, CDR2 SQIVND (reference sequence). Germline trimming cut 4 bases from V and 4 bases from J; bases unmatched to any gene: 14. This CDR3 is CASSNPLRHRGRNQPQHF. CDR3 coding DNA: TGTGCCAGTAGTAACCCCTTAAGGCACAGGGGGCGGAATCAGCCCCAGCATTTT.

The CDR3 sequence is CASSDRDRGPEQYF. The CDR3 DNA reads TGTGCCAGCAGTGACCGGGACAGGGGACCCGAGCAGTACTTC. The chain has TRBV28 and TRBJ2-7; 10 bases agree with TRBD1. The germline V gene encodes CDR1 MDHEN and CDR2 SYDVKM. The CDR3 is made up of 14 amino acids. V gave up 5 bases and J gave up 6 bases; unmatched junction bases: 7.

This rearrangement joins TRBV28 to TRBJ2-5; D is perhaps TRBD1 (6 bases). The CDR3 is made up of 18 amino acids. CDR1 is MDHEN, CDR2 SYDVKM, per germline. With 3 bases removed from V and 1 base from J, the gap between germline ends came to 21 bases. In DNA, the CDR3 is TGTGCCAGCAGTTTTGGGGGCTGGGGGTACCCAGGCCAAGAGACCCAGTACTTC. It encodes CASSFGGWGYPGQETQYF.

This clone occurred once. The CDR3 sequence is CASTQRTGDQPQHF. The CDR3 coding sequence is TGTGCCAGCACCCAACGGACAGGGGATCAGCCCCAGCATTTT. The gene calls are TRBV2 and TRBJ1-5; 9 bases align to TRBD1. CDR1 and CDR2 from the germline V gene are SNHLY and FYNNEI. There are 14 residues in the CDR3. V was clipped by 7 bases and J by 5 bases; unmatched bases: 6.